Described below is a single TCR beta chain sequence and its context. What it binds is unknown. This CDR3 has 13 amino acids. Trimming removed 4 bases from V and 8 bases from J, with 13 bases in between. Germline V gene lookup returns CDR1 SGDLS and CDR2 YYNGEE. The sample belongs to a study of cytomegalovirus exposure and HLA in healthy donors. Background on the study: Genotyping showed 81% of over 350 donors falling in the Caucasian-associated ancestry cluster. Broader study findings: Being productive about 87% or about 30% of the time was typical of most TCR beta V segments in an earlier analysis. Cytomegalovirus association was assigned to about 150 TCR beta chains.

60 Vbeta and 13 Jbeta primers were used in PCR. Here immunoSEQ multiplex PCR was the method, and the copy in TCRdb shows in-frame clones only, minus some. In the table there are roughly 98,000 clones, about four fifths of which are singletons. This TCR was recovered from a man between 18 and 29 years old in good health and CMV-seropositive. Source material: PBMCs. V is TRBV9 and J is TRBJ1-5; D is undetermined. CDR3 region: CASSPRSGEPQHF. The CDR3, as DNA: TGTGCCAGCAGCCCGCGGTCCGGGGAGCCCCAGCATTTT.